One sample yielded the 28 T cell receptor beta chains listed below, sequenced in a study of metastatic and nonmetastatic thyroid tumors. Through MiXCR, TCRdb re-clonotyped the PCR reads. The data hold roughly 59,000 clones, with roughly 15% observed a single time. None of the patients had undergone any treatment ahead of thyroid surgery. Sample: blood. These receptors came from a male donor with papillary thyroid cancer or a benign thyroid nodule (not recorded which). Some clones in this sample may be carry-over from other donors' samples.

Only a few counts were recorded for this clone. The rearrangement links TRBV19 to TRBJ2-6; D is perhaps TRBD1 or TRBD2 (5 bases each). The ends were cut back, 9 bases at V and 0 bases at J, with 12 bases in the middle. The germline V gene encodes CDR1 LNHDA and CDR2 SQIVND (reference sequence). The CDR3 has 15 amino acids. The CDR3, as DNA: TGTGCCAGCATCGGGGCAAACTCTGGGGCCAACGTCCTGACTTTC. This sequence encodes CASIGANSGANVLTF.

This clone was detected many times. J is TRBJ1-4 and V is TRBV19, with 9 bases matching TRBD1. The CDR3 is made up of 15 amino acids. V lost 3 bases to trimming and J lost 8 bases; unmatched junction nucleotides: 7. From germline, CDR1 is LNHDA and CDR2 SQIVND (reference sequence). The CDR3 here is CASSITGGGPEKLFF. As DNA, the CDR3 is TGTGCCAGTAGTATTACAGGGGGCGGACCAGAAAAACTGTTTTTT.

J is TRBJ1-2 and V is TRBV5-1, with D hard to call. The germline V gene has CDR1 SGHRS and CDR2 YFSETQ. The CDR3 has 18 amino acids. V lost 0 bases and J 4 bases, leaving 22 bases between the germline ends. CDR3 region: CASSLEGRTSRTVYGYTF. The CDR3 DNA sequence: TGCGCCAGCAGCTTGGAGGGCAGGACCTCCCGTACAGTCTATGGCTACACCTTC.

This clone was observed at least ten times. The chain employs TRBV5-1 and TRBJ1-5; 9 bases agree with TRBD1. The junction had 3 bases not matched to a gene; V was cut back by 3 bases and J by 2 bases. The length of the CDR3 is 15 residues. The V gene's germline CDR1 is SGHRS and CDR2 YFSETQ. The CDR3 here is CASSSTGGGNQPQHF. For the CDR3, the DNA is TGCGCCAGCAGCTCAACAGGGGGCGGCAATCAGCCCCAGCATTTT.

This clone was recorded at least ten times. The chain employs TRBV2 and TRBJ2-3; 11 bases agree with TRBD2. Germline CDR1 and CDR2: SNHLY and FYNNEI. Trimming removed 6 bases from V and 1 base from J; junction bases left unmatched: 3. The length of the CDR3 is 15 residues. As DNA, the CDR3 is TGTGCCAGCAGACTAGCGGGAGTGGGCACAGATACGCAGTATTTT. Encoded protein: CASRLAGVGTDTQYF.

This clone was picked up many times. Here the CDR3 reads CASSLDQYSYNEQFF. CDR3 nucleotide sequence: TGTGCCAGCAGTTTGGACCAATACTCCTACAATGAGCAGTTCTTC. The chain joins TRBV27 to TRBJ2-1; D is unclear. Per the germline V gene, CDR1 is MNHEY and CDR2 is SMNVEV (reference sequence). The CDR3 loop spans 15 amino acids. Trimming took 3 bases from V and 0 from J, leaving 9 bases between them.

In this sample, this clone turned up many times. The V gene is TRBV6-1, the J gene TRBJ2-1, with 14 bases fitting TRBD2. The germline gives CDR1 MNHNS, CDR2 SASEGT. Germline trimming cut 8 bases from V and 0 bases from J; bases unmatched to any gene: 3. The CDR3 contains 16 residues. CDR3 protein: CASPGTSGSSYNEQFF. The CDR3 bases are TGTGCCAGCCCAGGGACTAGCGGGAGCTCCTACAATGAGCAGTTCTTC.

This clone was seen at least ten times. The rearrangement joins TRBV6-1 to TRBJ2-1, with TRBD1 matching 10 bases. Trimming at V came to 4 bases and at J to 5 bases, leaving 8 bases not matched to a gene. The CDR3 totals 16 residues. CDR1 and CDR2 (germline): MNHNS, SASEGT. The CDR3 DNA reads TGTGCCAGCAGTGTTGAGGGGACAGGGGCAAACAATGAGCAGTTCTTC. This encodes CASSVEGTGANNEQFF.

V usage is TRBV21-1 and J usage is TRBJ2-3; TRBD2, as called in the table, went unchecked against the DNA. TRBV21-1 is described as a pseudogene. The CDR3 length is 19 residues. DNA for the CDR3: TGTGCCAGCAGTACCACCGGGACTAGAGAAAGTTCCAGCACAGATACGCAGTATTTT. Its protein is CASSTTGTRESSSTDTQYF.

The table lists this clone with a few counts. A single base separates this from a much larger clone, so it may be a read error. The rearrangement joins TRBV29-1 to TRBJ2-3; TRBD2 matches 10 bases. The CDR3 length is 14 residues. V lost 7 bases, J lost 4 bases, and 8 bases stayed unmatched. Germline values: CDR1 SQVTM, CDR2 ANQGSEA. Here the CDR3 reads CSAESGRVSDTQYF. The CDR3 region has the DNA TGCAGCGCTGAGAGCGGGAGGGTATCAGATACGCAGTATTTT.

This clone was detected only a few times. The junction differs from germline at one of its ends, possibly a read error. Other DNA sequences in this sample translate to the same CDR3. The chain links TRBV7-3 to TRBJ2-2, with a weak D call TRBD2 (5 bases). Germline loops: CDR1 SGHTA, CDR2 FQGTGA. The CDR3 is made up of 15 amino acids. CDR3 residues: CASSLAGGLTGELFF. The CDR3 nucleotides are TGTGCCAGCAGCTTAGCGGGTGGGCTTACCGGTGAGCTGTTTTTT. The full variable domain, its missing parts supplied by reference TRBV7-3 and TRBJ2-2, is GAGVSQTPSNKVTEKGKYVELRCDPISGHTALYWYRQSLGQGPEFLIYFQGTGAADDSGLPNDRFFAVRPEGSVSTLKIQRTERGDSAVYLCASSLAGGLTGELFFGEGSRLTVL.

Ten or more counts support this clone. This chain joins TRBV7-3 and TRBJ1-2; D call uncertain. The V and J ends lost 6 bases and 7 bases respectively, with 12 bases between them. The CDR3 runs to 12 residues. Germline loops: CDR1 SGHTA, CDR2 FQGTGA. CDR3 nucleotides: TGTGCCAGCAGAGGGATGGAGGGTGGCTACACCTTC. Amino acids: CASRGMEGGYTF.

The chain links TRBV10-3 to TRBJ2-7, with TRBD2 matching 8 bases. The CDR3 runs 13 residues. With 11 bases clipped from V and 2 bases from J, the junction kept 8 bases outside the gene matches. CDR1 is ENHRY and CDR2 is SYGVKD in the germline V gene. DNA of the CDR3: TGTGCCTGTGGACTAGCAAAGCCCTACGAGCAGTACGTC. Translating it yields CACGLAKPYEQYV.

On this clone: A much larger clone lies a single base off, so this may be a read error. This rearrangement joins TRBV7-9 to TRBJ2-1; 11 positions match TRBD1. Germline V lookup: CDR1 SEHNR, CDR2 FQNEAQ (reference sequence). This CDR3 has 14 amino acids. The CDR3 bases are TGTGCCAGCAGCCGGGACAGGGGGGTCAATGAGCAGTCCTTC. Translating gives CASSRDRGVNEQSF.

This clone was detected ten times or more. Other nucleotide sequences in the sample specify the same CDR3. The V gene is TRBV5-1, the J gene TRBJ2-1; 11 bases map to TRBD2. Germline V gene lookup returns CDR1 SGHRS and CDR2 YFSETQ. CDR3 length: 17 amino acids. V shed 4 bases and J 8 bases; nucleotides not matched to a gene: 14. CDR3: CASSPGSRTSGSHEQFF. The CDR3 region has the DNA TGCGCCAGCAGCCCGGGGTCCCGGACTAGCGGGTCCCATGAGCAGTTCTTC. The full variable domain, in which reference TRBV5-1 and TRBJ2-1 provide the parts outside the CDR3, is KAGVTQTPRYLIKTRGQQVTLSCSPISGHRSVSWYQQTPGQGLQFLFEYFSETQRNKGNFPGRFSGRQFSNSRSEMNVSTLELGDSALYLCASSPGSRTSGSHEQFFGPGTRLTVL.

In the case of this clone: It is unclear where the CDR3 begins or ends on the DNA, so no DNA is shown, and the CDR3 is as TCRdb lists it. This rearrangement joins TRBV6-2 or TRBV6-3 to TRBJ2-1. The CDR3 adds up to 14 amino acids, both ends counted. Germline loops: CDR1 MNHEY, CDR2 SVGEGT. The CDR3 region is CASMVAFGANEQSF.

This clone has a count of ten or more. V and J are TRBV20-1 and TRBJ2-7; D remains ambiguous. The V end was cut by 0 bases, the J end by 4 bases, with 19 bases between. This CDR3 has 16 amino acids. The germline V gene has CDR1 DFQATT and CDR2 SNEGSKA (reference sequence). The CDR3, as DNA: TGCAGTGCTAGAGATCATTTCAGGTCGTTAGGATACGAGCAGTACTTC. This translates into CSARDHFRSLGYEQYF.

The rearrangement links TRBV11-3 to TRBJ2-1; the match to TRBD2 covers 8 bases. The V segment lost 4 bases and the J segment 5 bases; nucleotides outside the gene matches: 7. The CDR3 loop spans 15 amino acids. Germline V gene lookup returns CDR1 SGHNT and CDR2 YENEEA. The CDR3 here is CASSSTGTSNNEQFF. The CDR3 nucleotides are TGTGCCAGCAGCTCAACCGGGACTAGTAACAATGAGCAGTTCTTC. Full variable domain (missing parts from reference TRBV11-3 and TRBJ2-1): EAGVVQSPRYKIIEKKQPVAFWCNPISGHNTLYWYLQNLGQGPELLIRYENEEAVDDSQLPKDRFSAERLKGVDSTLKIQPAELGDSAVYLCASSSTGTSNNEQFFGPGTRLTVL.

This clone has ten or more counts. The genes are TRBV4-3 and TRBJ2-2; D is possibly TRBD2 (6 bases). The germline V gene has CDR1 LGHNA and CDR2 YSLEER. The CDR3 loop spans 18 amino acids. V was cut by 0 bases and J by 0 bases, with 14 bases left in between. CDR3 in DNA: TGCGCCAGCAGCCAAGATTATCCGGGAGTGGCGAACACCGGGGAGCTGTTTTTT. It translates to CASSQDYPGVANTGELFF.

This clone came up many times. This chain connects TRBV11-1 to TRBJ2-1; TRBD2 matches at 7 bases. CDR1 SGHAT and CDR2 FQDESV come from the germline V gene (reference sequence). The CDR3 totals 16 residues. The V segment lost 5 bases and the J segment 7 bases; nucleotides outside the gene matches: 14. The CDR3 here is CASSPSRAGDNNEQFF. CDR3 bases: TGTGCCAGCAGCCCGTCGAGGGCGGGAGATAATAATGAGCAGTTCTTC.

Regarding this clone: A much larger clone sits a single nucleotide away, making a read error possible. This chain uses TRBV6-2 or TRBV6-3 with TRBJ1-3; 8 bases are shared with TRBD1. The CDR3 runs 18 residues. V dropped 11 bases and J dropped 0; count of bases not matched to a gene: 18. In germline, CDR1 is MNHEY, CDR2 SVGEGT. As DNA, the CDR3 is TGTGCCGTTCGAACTGTTATTGAGGACAGGGCCTCTGGAAACACCATATATTTT. Translation gives CAVRTVIEDRASGNTIYF.

With regard to this clone: An end of the junction differs from the germline gene, which may be a read error. J is TRBJ2-3 and V is TRBV6-1, with 9 bases aligning to TRBD2. The length of the CDR3 is 16 residues. Germline CDR1 and CDR2: MNHNS and SASEGT. CDR3 coding DNA: TGTGCCAGCAGCCCCATAGGCGGGAGGGACCCAGATACGGAGTATTTT. Protein product: CASSPIGGRDPDTEYF.

This clone was counted at least ten times. The rearrangement uses TRBV14 and TRBJ1-1; possibly TRBD1 for D (5 bases). CDR3 length equals 14 residues. V lost 5 bases and J lost 1, with 11 bases in between. Germline values: CDR1 SGHDN, CDR2 FVKESK. The CDR3 DNA is TGTGCCAGCAGCTGGGGCCGGGCGAACACTGAAGCTTTCTTT. Protein sequence: CASSWGRANTEAFF.

This clone was counted a few times. Being one base from a much bigger clone, this may be a read error. The sample contains more than one DNA sequence encoding this CDR3. The rearrangement links TRBV20-1 to TRBJ2-7; D unclear. Germline-derived CDR1 and CDR2 are DFQATT and SNEGSKA (reference sequence). This CDR3 spans 14 amino acids. Trimming took off 0 bases at V and 4 bases at J, with 13 bases between the two ends. CDR3 in amino acids: CSAREATAGYEQYV. In nucleotides, the CDR3 is TGCAGTGCTAGAGAGGCTACAGCTGGGTACGAGCAGTACGTC.

This clone has at least ten counts. The gene calls are TRBV5-1 and TRBJ1-1; tentatively, D is TRBD1 (5 bases). The length of the CDR3 is 15 residues. The ends were cut back, 4 bases at V and 2 bases at J, with 15 bases in the middle. Germline CDR1 is SGHRS and CDR2 is YFSETQ. The CDR3 nucleotides read TGCGCCAGCAGCCCCATGGGGCAGGGTAACACTGAAGCTTTCTTT. Translating it yields CASSPMGQGNTEAFF.

As to this clone: A single base separates this from a much larger clone, so it may be a read error. This rearrangement joins TRBV13 to TRBJ2-7, with D perhaps matching TRBD1 or TRBD2 (6 bases each). CDR1 PRHDT and CDR2 FYEKMQ come from the germline V gene (reference sequence). With 2 bases removed from V and 3 bases from J, the gap between germline ends came to 8 bases. The length of the CDR3 is 13 residues. The CDR3 protein is CASSLRGLYEQYF. For the CDR3, the DNA is TGTGCCAGCAGCTTACGGGGGCTCTACGAGCAGTACTTC.

This clone has at least ten counts. The V gene is TRBV2, the J gene TRBJ1-4, with TRBD1 matching 8 bases. With V trimmed by 6 bases and J by 12 bases, 15 bases remained unmatched. CDR3 size: 15 residues. Per germline, CDR1 SNHLY and CDR2 FYNNEI. This chain's CDR3 is CASRARQGPLFELFF. CDR3 DNA sequence: TGTGCCAGCAGAGCGAGACAGGGGCCCCTCTTCGAACTGTTTTTT.

The chain employs TRBV3-1 and TRBJ2-7, with TRBD2 as a possible D gene (7 bases). Germline CDR1 LGHDT, CDR2 YNNKEL (reference sequence). The CDR3 loop spans 14 amino acids. V lost 4 bases to trimming and J lost 7 bases, with 17 bases between them. DNA for the CDR3: TGTGCCAGCAGCCGGAACGAGGGGGGGAAGGAGCAGTACTTC. This translates into CASSRNEGGKEQYF.